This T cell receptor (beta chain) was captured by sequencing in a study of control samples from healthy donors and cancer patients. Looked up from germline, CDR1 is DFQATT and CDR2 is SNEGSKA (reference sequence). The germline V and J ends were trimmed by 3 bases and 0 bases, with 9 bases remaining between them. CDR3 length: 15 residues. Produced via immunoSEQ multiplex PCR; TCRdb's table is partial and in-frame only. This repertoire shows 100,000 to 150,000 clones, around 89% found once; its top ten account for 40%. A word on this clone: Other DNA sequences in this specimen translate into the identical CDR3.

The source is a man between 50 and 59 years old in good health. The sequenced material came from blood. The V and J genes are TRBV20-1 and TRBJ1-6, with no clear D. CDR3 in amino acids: CSASEGSSYNSPLHF. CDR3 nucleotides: TGCAGTGCTAGTGAAGGGAGCTCCTATAATTCACCCCTCCACTTT.